Following are 21 T cell receptor beta chains from one sample sequenced in a study of blood T cell repertoires in COVID-19. TCRdb's table, derived via immunoSEQ multiplex PCR, lists solely in-frame clones and lacks some. The sample includes a few hundred thousand clones, around 91% of them seen just once. The specimen was peripheral blood. These receptors were collected from a woman aged 60-70 years with COVID-19, enrolled during active disease.

This chain joins TRBV3-1 (or the pseudogene TRBV3-2) and TRBJ1-2, with D unresolved. Deletions cut 4 bases from V and 4 bases from J, with 16 bases between. The CDR3 has 15 amino acids. Per the germline V gene, CDR1 is LGHDT and CDR2 is YNNKEL (reference sequence). The chain's CDR3 is CASSPDPSPGYGYTF. The CDR3 DNA reads as TGTGCCAGCAGCCCAGACCCTTCTCCGGGCTATGGCTACACCTTC.

This sequence joins TRBV7-3 and TRBJ1-2, with 11 nucleotides matching TRBD1. Germline CDR1 and CDR2: SGHTA and FQGTGA. Losses at the gene ends were 4 bases for V and 6 bases for J; bases not matched to a gene: 7. The CDR3 totals 15 residues. The CDR3 DNA is TGTGCCAGCAGCTCGCCGGGACAGGGGGAGGATGGCTACACCTTC. As protein: CASSSPGQGEDGYTF.

This chain uses TRBV5-6 with TRBJ2-7, with D tentatively TRBD2 (5 bases). Trimming shortened V by 1 base and J by 4 bases, and 12 bases separated the two germline ends. This CDR3 has 14 amino acids. Germline CDR1 SGHDT, CDR2 YYEEEE. The CDR3 DNA follows: TGTGCCAGCAGCTTGTTGGTAGCGTCGTACGAGCAGTACTTC. It is translated as CASSLLVASYEQYF.

This chain uses TRBV5-1 with TRBJ2-3; weak D call: TRBD1 (6 bases). Germline V gene data show CDR1 as SGHRS and CDR2 as YFSETQ. V lost 0 bases and J 6 bases, leaving 14 bases between the germline ends. This CDR3 region has 15 residues. The chain's CDR3 is CASSLAQGKSDTQYF. The CDR3 DNA follows: TGCGCCAGCAGCTTGGCCCAGGGGAAGAGCGATACGCAGTATTTT.

V gene TRBV2 combines with J gene TRBJ1-2; D is undetermined. Germline CDR1 and CDR2: SNHLY and FYNNEI. V was clipped by 2 bases and J by 7 bases, with 17 bases between them. This CDR3 is built from 15 residues. The CDR3 sequence: CASSEQSREAGGYTF. DNA for the CDR3: TGTGCCAGCAGTGAACAGTCCCGGGAGGCGGGTGGCTACACCTTC.

This chain uses TRBV9 with TRBJ2-7; D unclear. The CDR3 extends over 13 amino acids. The germline CDR1 and CDR2 sequences are SGDLS and YYNGEE. V lost 0 bases and J lost 5, with 9 bases in between. CDR3: CASSVEVGNEQYF. The DNA for the CDR3 is TGTGCCAGCAGCGTAGAAGTCGGTAACGAGCAGTACTTC.

This clone appeared once. The chain is built from TRBV6-6 and TRBJ1-2; the match to TRBD1 covers 7 bases. The CDR3 is made up of 14 amino acids. J gave up 7 bases and V 2 bases, and 7 bases lay outside the gene matches. Germline loops: CDR1 MNHNY, CDR2 SVGAGI (reference sequence). CDR3 DNA sequence: TGTGCCAGCAGTTACATAAACACAGGGGCTGGCTACACCTTC. Translated, it gives CASSYINTGAGYTF.

This rearrangement joins TRBV7-2 to TRBJ1-2, with TRBD1 matching over 7 bases. J lost 8 bases, V lost 5 bases, and 5 bases had no gene match. Germline V gene sequence: CDR1 SGHTA, CDR2 FQGNSA. This CDR3 has 12 amino acids. Here the CDR3 reads CASSGDRVGYTF. The CDR3 DNA follows: TGTGCCAGCAGCGGCGACAGGGTAGGCTACACCTTC.

The rearrangement joins TRBV19 to TRBJ1-6, with 9 bases matching TRBD1. Unmatched junction bases numbered 10, after V lost 6 bases and J lost 4 bases. CDR1 and CDR2 (germline): LNHDA, SQIVND (reference sequence). The CDR3 runs to 17 residues. DNA for the CDR3: TGTGCCAGTAGCCTGACGGACAGGGGAGGATATAATTCACCCCTCCACTTT. Translation gives CASSLTDRGGYNSPLHF.

The chain recombines TRBV7-9 with TRBJ1-5, with no clear D. The CDR3 has 15 residues. The ends were cut back, 1 base at V and 9 bases at J, with 16 bases in the middle. The germline V gene encodes CDR1 SEHNR and CDR2 FQNEAQ (reference sequence). CDR3 DNA: TGTGCCAGCAGCTTAGGCGGTGAAGGGAGTTGGCCCCAGCATTTT. As protein: CASSLGGEGSWPQHF. Full variable domain (remainder filled in from reference TRBV7-9 and TRBJ1-5): DTGVSQNPRHKITKRGQNVTFRCDPISEHNRLYWYRQTLGQGPEFLTYFQNEAQLEKSRLLSDRFSAERPKGSFSTLEIQRTEQGDSAMYLCASSLGGEGSWPQHFGDGTRLSIL.

The chain is built from TRBV7-6 and TRBJ1-3; 7 bases are shared with TRBD1. The CDR3 loop spans 16 amino acids. V gave up 5 bases and J gave up 0 bases; unmatched junction bases: 7. Germline V gene lookup returns CDR1 SGHVS and CDR2 FNYEAQ. The CDR3 nucleotides read TGTGCCAGCAGCCCGGGGACAGACAACTCTGGAAACACCATATATTTT. It codes for CASSPGTDNSGNTIYF.

The V and J genes are TRBV11-3 and TRBJ1-1, with D unclear. Trimming shortened V by 5 bases and J by 2 bases, and 6 bases separated the two germline ends. From germline, CDR1 is SGHNT and CDR2 YENEEA. This CDR3 has 12 residues. CDR3 DNA sequence: TGTGCCAGCAGCCACTTTAACACTGAAGCTTTCTTT. It is translated as CASSHFNTEAFF.

The rearrangement joins TRBV5-1 to TRBJ1-4; tentatively, D is TRBD1 (5 bases). V was cut by 1 base and J by 3 bases, with 13 bases left in between. CDR1 and CDR2 from the germline V gene are SGHRS and YFSETQ. CDR3 length: 16 residues. Here the CDR3 DNA reads TGCGCCAGCAGCTTGACCACGGGGGGACCTAATGAAAAACTGTTTTTT. Protein: CASSLTTGGPNEKLFF.

The chain combines TRBV19 with TRBJ2-7; 9 bases agree with TRBD1. The germline CDR1 and CDR2 sequences are LNHDA and SQIVND (reference sequence). Trimming took 4 bases from V and 4 from J; bases not matched to a gene: 5. CDR3 length: 14 residues. CDR3 sequence: CASSTNGQGYEQYF. The DNA for the CDR3 is TGTGCCAGTAGTACGAACGGACAGGGGTACGAGCAGTACTTC.

A few counts support this clone. The CDR3 spells CASTSRTGGGGELFF. Written as DNA, the CDR3 is TGCGCCAGCACTAGCCGGACAGGGGGCGGCGGGGAGCTGTTTTTT. The chain combines TRBV10-1 with TRBJ2-2; 11 nucleotides agree with TRBD1. Germline lookup yields CDR1 WNHNN and CDR2 SYGVQD (reference sequence). The CDR3 length is 15 residues. J was trimmed by 7 bases and V by 7 bases; bases with no gene match: 8.

This clone was recorded a few times. This chain uses TRBV25-1 with TRBJ1-1; 12 positions match TRBD1. CDR3 length equals 17 residues. CDR1 and CDR2 (germline): MGHDK, SYGVNS. V lost 3 bases, J lost 1 base, and 6 bases stayed unmatched. The DNA of the CDR3 is TGTGCCAGCAGTGACCGGGACAGGGGGCTGTGGAACACTGAAGCTTTCTTT. Protein: CASSDRDRGLWNTEAFF.

CDR3 in DNA: TGTGCCAGCAGCCAGCACGCGGGACAGGCGTATGGCTACACCTTC. Encoded protein: CASSQHAGQAYGYTF. The V and J genes are TRBV4-2 and TRBJ1-2, with 8 bases lining up with TRBD1. This CDR3 has 15 residues. Germline loops: CDR1 LGHNA, CDR2 YNFKEQ. The junction had 8 bases not matched to a gene; V was cut back by 3 bases and J by 5 bases.

V gene TRBV7-2 combines with J gene TRBJ1-1; 8 positions match TRBD1. V lost 2 bases to trimming and J lost 7 bases; unmatched junction nucleotides: 9. CDR1 and CDR2 (germline): SGHTA, FQGNSA. The CDR3 is 15 amino acids. CDR3 residues: CASSLLGQGGGEAFF. CDR3 bases: TGTGCCAGCAGCTTACTCGGACAGGGAGGAGGTGAAGCTTTCTTT.

V gene TRBV29-1 combines with J gene TRBJ2-1, with 8 bases aligning to TRBD1. This CDR3 comprises 14 residues. V lost 4 bases to trimming and J lost 4 bases; unmatched junction nucleotides: 6. Germline CDR1 SQVTM, CDR2 ANQGSEA. The CDR3 sequence: CSVGSRGQYNEQFF. Here the CDR3 DNA reads TGCAGCGTTGGTAGCAGGGGGCAGTACAATGAGCAGTTCTTC.

The chain employs TRBV12-3 or TRBV12-4 and TRBJ1-2; a possible D gene is TRBD1 (5 bases). V dropped 6 bases and J dropped 7 bases, with 12 bases sitting between them. This CDR3 is 12 amino acids long. CDR3 protein: CASRPGGGGYTF. The CDR3, as DNA: TGTGCCAGCAGACCCGGGGGTGGTGGCTACACCTTC.

J is TRBJ1-2 and V is TRBV5-1; D possibly corresponds to TRBD1 (6 bases). There are 16 residues in the CDR3. CDR1 is SGHRS, CDR2 YFSETQ, per germline. V was cut by 0 bases and J by 4 bases, with 16 bases left in between. Here the CDR3 reads CASSLEPGAGAYGYTF. DNA of the CDR3: TGCGCCAGCAGCTTGGAGCCCGGAGCAGGGGCCTATGGCTACACCTTC.